This T cell receptor (beta chain) came from a study of shared clonotypes between healthy human individuals. General study findings and limits: Represented diversity (both genetic and exposure-history) was limited by the small number of donors. Sharing across several donors was seen in 4% to 6.5% of naive CD4 clonotypes.

Only in-frame clones appear in the TCRdb table, and some are missing; sequencing was by immunoSEQ multiplex PCR. The repertoire includes 850,000 to 1,100,000 clones, about 72% of them detected once, and more than 0.85% sits in the top ten. A note on this clone: Its antigen is undetermined.

The CDR3 loop spans 15 amino acids. Germline V gene lookup returns CDR1 SNHLY and CDR2 FYNNEI. Germline trimming cut 4 bases from V and 7 bases from J; bases unmatched to any gene: 8. This TCR derives from a man younger than 35 in good health. Some clones in this sample may be carry-over from other donors' samples. The sample consisted of memory CD4+ T cells from PBMCs. The subset was: CD45RA-negative fraction. The J gene is TRBJ2-7, the V gene TRBV2; 12 bases are a match to TRBD2. CDR3 region: CASSATSGRPEEQYF. As DNA, the CDR3 is TGTGCCAGCAGTGCAACTAGCGGGAGGCCGGAGGAGCAGTACTTC.